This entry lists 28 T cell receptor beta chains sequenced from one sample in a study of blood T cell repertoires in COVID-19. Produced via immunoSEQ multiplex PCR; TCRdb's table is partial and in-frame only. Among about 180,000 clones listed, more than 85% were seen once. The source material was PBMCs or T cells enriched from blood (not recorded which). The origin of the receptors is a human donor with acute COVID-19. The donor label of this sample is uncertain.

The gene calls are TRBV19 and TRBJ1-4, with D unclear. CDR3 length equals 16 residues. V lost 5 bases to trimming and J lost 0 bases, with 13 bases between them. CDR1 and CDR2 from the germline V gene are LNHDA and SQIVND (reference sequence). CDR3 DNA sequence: TGTGCCAGTAGTCGCAGAACACCAACAACTAATGAAAAACTGTTTTTT. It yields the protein CASSRRTPTTNEKLFF.

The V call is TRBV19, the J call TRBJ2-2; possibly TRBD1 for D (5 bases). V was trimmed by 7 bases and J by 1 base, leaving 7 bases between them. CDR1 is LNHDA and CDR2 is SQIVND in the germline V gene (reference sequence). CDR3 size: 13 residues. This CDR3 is CASTGQNTGELFF. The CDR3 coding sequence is TGTGCCAGTACTGGACAGAACACCGGGGAGCTGTTTTTT.

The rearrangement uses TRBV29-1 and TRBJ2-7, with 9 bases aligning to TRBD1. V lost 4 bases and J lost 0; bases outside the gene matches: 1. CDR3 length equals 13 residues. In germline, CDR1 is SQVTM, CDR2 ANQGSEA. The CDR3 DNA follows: TGCAGCGTTGGGGACAGGGTCTCCTACGAGCAGTACTTC. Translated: CSVGDRVSYEQYF.

The DNA for the CDR3 is TGTGCCAGCAGCTGGGACAGGGATAGAAATAGCAATCAGCCCCAGCATTTT. Its translation: CASSWDRDRNSNQPQHF. V is TRBV7-8 and J is TRBJ1-5; 9 bases align to TRBD1. With 4 bases clipped from V and 0 bases from J, the junction kept 7 bases outside the gene matches. The CDR3 runs 17 residues. Germline V lookup: CDR1 SGHVS, CDR2 FQNEAQ.

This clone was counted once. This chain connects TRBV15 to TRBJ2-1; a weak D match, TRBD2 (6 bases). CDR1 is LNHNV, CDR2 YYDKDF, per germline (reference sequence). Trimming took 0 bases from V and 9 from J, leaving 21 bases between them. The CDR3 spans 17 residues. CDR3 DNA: TGTGCCACCAGCAGAGATCTCTCCAGGGAGGCCCTTGGTGAGCAGTTCTTC. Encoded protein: CATSRDLSREALGEQFF. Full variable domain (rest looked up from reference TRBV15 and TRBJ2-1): DAMVIQNPRYQVTQFGKPVTLSCSQTLNHNVMYWYQQKSSQAPKLLFHYYDKDFNNEADTPDNFQSRRPNTSFCFLDIRSPGLGDTAMYLCATSRDLSREALGEQFFGPGTRLTVL.

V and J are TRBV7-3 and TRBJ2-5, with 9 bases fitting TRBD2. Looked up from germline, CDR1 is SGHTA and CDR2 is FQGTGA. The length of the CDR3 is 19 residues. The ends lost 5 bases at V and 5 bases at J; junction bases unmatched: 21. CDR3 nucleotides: TGTGCCAGCAGCCCCCCTCAATGGGTGGCTAGCGGGGTAAGTGAGACCCAGTACTTC. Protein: CASSPPQWVASGVSETQYF.

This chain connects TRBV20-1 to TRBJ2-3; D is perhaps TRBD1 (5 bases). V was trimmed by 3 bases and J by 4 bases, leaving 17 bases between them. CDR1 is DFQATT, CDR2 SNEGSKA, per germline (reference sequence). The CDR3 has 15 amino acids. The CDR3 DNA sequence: TGCAGTGCTAGTCGCGACAGCGCTCTGCCAGATACGCAGTATTTT. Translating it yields CSASRDSALPDTQYF.

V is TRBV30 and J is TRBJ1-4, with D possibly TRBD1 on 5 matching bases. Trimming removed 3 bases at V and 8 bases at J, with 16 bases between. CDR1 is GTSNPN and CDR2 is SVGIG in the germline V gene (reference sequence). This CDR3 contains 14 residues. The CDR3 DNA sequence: TGTGCCTGGAGATTGGGGGGAGTGGGGGAAAAACTGTTTTTT. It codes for CAWRLGGVGEKLFF.

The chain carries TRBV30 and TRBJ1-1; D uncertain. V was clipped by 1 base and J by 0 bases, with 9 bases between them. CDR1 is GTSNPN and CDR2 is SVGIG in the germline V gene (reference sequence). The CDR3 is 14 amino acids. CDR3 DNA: TGTGCCTGGAGTGGGTGGGCCATGAACACTGAAGCTTTCTTT. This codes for CAWSGWAMNTEAFF.

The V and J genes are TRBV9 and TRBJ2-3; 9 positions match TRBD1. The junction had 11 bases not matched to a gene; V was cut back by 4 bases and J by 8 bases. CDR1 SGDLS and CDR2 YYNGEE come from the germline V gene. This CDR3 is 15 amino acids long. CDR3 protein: CASSPRTGVLGTQYF. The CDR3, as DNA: TGTGCCAGCAGCCCAAGGACAGGGGTCTTGGGTACGCAGTATTTT.

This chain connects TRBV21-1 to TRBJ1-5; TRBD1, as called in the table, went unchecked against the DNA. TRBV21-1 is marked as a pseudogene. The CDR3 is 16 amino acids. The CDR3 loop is CASSKARSQGNQPQHF. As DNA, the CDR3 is TGTGCCAGCAGCAAAGCAAGGTCACAGGGCAATCAGCCCCAGCATTTT.

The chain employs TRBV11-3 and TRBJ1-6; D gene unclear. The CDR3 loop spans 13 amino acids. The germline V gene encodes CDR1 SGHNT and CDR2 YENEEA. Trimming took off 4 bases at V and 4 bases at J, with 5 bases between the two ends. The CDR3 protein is CASSSGYNSPLHF. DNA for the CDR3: TGTGCCAGCAGCTCGGGATATAATTCACCCCTCCACTTT.

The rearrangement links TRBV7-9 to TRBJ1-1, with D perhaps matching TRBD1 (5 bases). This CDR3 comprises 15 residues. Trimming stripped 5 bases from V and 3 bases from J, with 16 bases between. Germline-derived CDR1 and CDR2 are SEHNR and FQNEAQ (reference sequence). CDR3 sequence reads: CASSPKIGADTEAFF. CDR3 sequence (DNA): TGTGCCAGCAGCCCAAAAATAGGGGCCGACACTGAAGCTTTCTTT.

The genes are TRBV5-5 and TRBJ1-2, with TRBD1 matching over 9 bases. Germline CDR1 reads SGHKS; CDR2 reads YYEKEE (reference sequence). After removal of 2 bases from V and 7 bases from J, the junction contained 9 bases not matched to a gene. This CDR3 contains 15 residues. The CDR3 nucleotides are TGTGCCAGCAGCTTTACACAGGGGGCAATGGGTGGCTACACCTTC. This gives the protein CASSFTQGAMGGYTF. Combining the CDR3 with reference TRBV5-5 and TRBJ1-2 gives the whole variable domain DAGVTQSPTHLIKTRGQQVTLRCSPISGHKSVSWYQQVLGQGPQFIFQYYEKEERGRGNFPDRFSARQFPNYSSELNVNALLLGDSALYLCASSFTQGAMGGYTFGSGTRLTVV.

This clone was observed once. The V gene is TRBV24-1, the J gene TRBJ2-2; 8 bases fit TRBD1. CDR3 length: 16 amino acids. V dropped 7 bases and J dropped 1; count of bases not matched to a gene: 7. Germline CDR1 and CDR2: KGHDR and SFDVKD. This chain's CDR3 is CATRAGGEGNTGELFF. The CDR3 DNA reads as TGTGCCACCAGGGCAGGGGGCGAGGGGAACACCGGGGAGCTGTTTTTT.

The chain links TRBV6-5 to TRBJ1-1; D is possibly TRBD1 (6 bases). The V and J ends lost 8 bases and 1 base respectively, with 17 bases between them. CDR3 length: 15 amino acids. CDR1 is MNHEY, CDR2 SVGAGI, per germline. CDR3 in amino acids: CASSYARGGNTEAFF. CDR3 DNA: TGTGCCAGCTCCTATGCCCGAGGGGGGAACACTGAAGCTTTCTTT.

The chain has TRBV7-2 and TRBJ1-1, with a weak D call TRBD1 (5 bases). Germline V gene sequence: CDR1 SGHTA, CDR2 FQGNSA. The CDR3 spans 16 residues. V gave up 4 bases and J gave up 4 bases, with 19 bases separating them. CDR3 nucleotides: TGTGCCAGCAGCTCCCAATGGAAAAGGGGAGGCACTGAAGCTTTCTTT. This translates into CASSSQWKRGGTEAFF.

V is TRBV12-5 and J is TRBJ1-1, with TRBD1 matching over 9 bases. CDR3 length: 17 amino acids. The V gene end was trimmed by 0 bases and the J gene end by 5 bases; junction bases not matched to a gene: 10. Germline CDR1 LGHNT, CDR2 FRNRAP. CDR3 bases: TGTGCTAGTGGTTTGGTTATAAACAGGGGGCGCGGGACTGAAGCTTTCTTT. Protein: CASGLVINRGRGTEAFF. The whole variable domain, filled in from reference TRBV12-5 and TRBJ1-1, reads DARVTQTPRHKVTEMGQEVTMRCQPILGHNTVFWYRQTMMQGLELLAYFRNRAPLDDSGMPKDRFSAEMPDATLATLKIQPSEPRDSAVYFCASGLVINRGRGTEAFFGQGTRLTVV.

CDR3: CASKRDVTNYGYTF. For the CDR3, the DNA is TGTGCCAGCAAGCGAGACGTTACTAACTATGGCTACACCTTC. This chain uses TRBV27 with TRBJ1-2; D is unclear. Germline loops: CDR1 MNHEY, CDR2 SMNVEV (reference sequence). The CDR3 has 14 amino acids. The V end lost 7 bases, the J end lost 0 bases, and 12 bases lay between the germline ends.

The CDR3 DNA reads as TGTGCCAGCAGCTTAAAGTCGCGGAGCAATCAGCCCCAGCATTTT. As protein: CASSLKSRSNQPQHF. The chain couples TRBV7-2 to TRBJ1-5; D gene ambiguous. The V end was cut by 2 bases, the J end by 1 base, with 9 bases between. From germline, CDR1 is SGHTA and CDR2 FQGNSA. CDR3 length: 15 amino acids.

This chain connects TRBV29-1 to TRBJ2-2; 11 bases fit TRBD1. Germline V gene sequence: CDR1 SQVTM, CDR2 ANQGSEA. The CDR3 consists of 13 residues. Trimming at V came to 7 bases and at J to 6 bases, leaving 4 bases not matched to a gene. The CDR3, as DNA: TGCAGCGCGGACAGGGGGCCGTCCGGGGAGCTGTTTTTT. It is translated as CSADRGPSGELFF.

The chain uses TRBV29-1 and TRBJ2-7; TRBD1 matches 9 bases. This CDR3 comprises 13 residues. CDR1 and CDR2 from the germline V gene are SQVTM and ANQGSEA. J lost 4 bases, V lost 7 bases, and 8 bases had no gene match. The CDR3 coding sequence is TGCAGCGCCGTGGGGGACAGGGTTTACGAGCAGTACTTC. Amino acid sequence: CSAVGDRVYEQYF.

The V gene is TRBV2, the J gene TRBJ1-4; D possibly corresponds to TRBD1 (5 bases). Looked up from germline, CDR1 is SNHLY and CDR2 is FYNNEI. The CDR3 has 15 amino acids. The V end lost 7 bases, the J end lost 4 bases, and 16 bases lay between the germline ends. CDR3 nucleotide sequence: TGTGCCAGCAATAGGCGACAGAGAAGTAATGAAAAACTGTTTTTT. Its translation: CASNRRQRSNEKLFF.

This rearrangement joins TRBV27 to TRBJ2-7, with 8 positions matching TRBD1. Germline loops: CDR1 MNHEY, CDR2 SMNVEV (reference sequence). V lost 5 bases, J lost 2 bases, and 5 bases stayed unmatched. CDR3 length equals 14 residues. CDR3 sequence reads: CASSLQGAPYEQYF. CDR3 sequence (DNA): TGTGCCAGCAGTCTCCAGGGGGCTCCCTACGAGCAGTACTTC.

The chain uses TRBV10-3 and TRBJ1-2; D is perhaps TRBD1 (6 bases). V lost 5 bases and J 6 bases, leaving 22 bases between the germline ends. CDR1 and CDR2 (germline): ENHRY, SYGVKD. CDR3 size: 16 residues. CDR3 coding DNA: TGTGCCATCAGTAAGATTCAAACCAGGGGATGGGATGGCTACACCTTC. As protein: CAISKIQTRGWDGYTF.

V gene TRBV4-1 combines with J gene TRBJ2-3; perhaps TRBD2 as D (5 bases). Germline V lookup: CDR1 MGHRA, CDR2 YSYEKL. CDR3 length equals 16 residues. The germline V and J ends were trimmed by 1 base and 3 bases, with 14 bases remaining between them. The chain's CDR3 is CASSQGGLGWTDTQYF. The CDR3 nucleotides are TGCGCCAGCAGCCAAGGAGGGCTCGGGTGGACAGATACGCAGTATTTT.

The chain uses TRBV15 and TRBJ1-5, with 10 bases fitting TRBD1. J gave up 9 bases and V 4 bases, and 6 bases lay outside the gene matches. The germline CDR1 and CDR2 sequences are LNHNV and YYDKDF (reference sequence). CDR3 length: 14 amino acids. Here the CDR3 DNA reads TGTGCCACCAGCACGGGACAGGGGCGGGCGCCCCAGCATTTT. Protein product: CATSTGQGRAPQHF.

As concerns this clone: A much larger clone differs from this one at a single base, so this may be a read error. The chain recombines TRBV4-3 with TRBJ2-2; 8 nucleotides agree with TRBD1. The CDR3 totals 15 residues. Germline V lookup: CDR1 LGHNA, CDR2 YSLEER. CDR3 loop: CASSQGTGNAGELFF. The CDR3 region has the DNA TGCGCCAGCAGCCAAGGGACAGGGAACGCCGGGGAGCTGTTTTTT.